One sample yielded the 27 T cell receptor beta chains listed below, sequenced in a study of graft-versus-host responses after intestinal transplantation. Only in-frame clones appear in the TCRdb table, and some are missing; sequencing was by immunoSEQ multiplex PCR. In the table there are about 110,000 clones, roughly 93% of which are singletons. Antigens for these TCRs are unknown. Sequences were derived from unstimulated CD8+ T cells sorted from spleen or lymph node cells, sampled before intestinal transplant. The receptor source for this set is a human donor who received an intestinal transplant.

This chain links TRBV2 with TRBJ2-5; 9 nucleotides agree with TRBD2. This CDR3 is 17 amino acids long. J was trimmed by 3 bases and V by 0 bases; bases with no gene match: 8. Germline CDR1 is SNHLY and CDR2 is FYNNEI. This CDR3 is CASSEALAGKSEETQYF. CDR3 nucleotide sequence: TGTGCCAGCAGTGAAGCCCTAGCGGGAAAATCTGAAGAGACCCAGTACTTC.

The CDR3 here is CAATGGPGDEQYF. CDR3 sequence (DNA): TGTGCCGCGACAGGCGGTCCGGGGGACGAGCAGTACTTC. The rearrangement joins TRBV5-4 to TRBJ2-7; either TRBD1 or TRBD2 may fit D (6 bases each). The CDR3 length is 13 residues. In germline, CDR1 is SGHNT, CDR2 YYREEE (reference sequence). V was clipped by 10 bases and J by 5 bases, with 19 bases between them.

Note on this clone: The junction departs from germline at one end; a sequencing error may be responsible. CDR3 nucleotides: TGTGCTAGCAGCTTAGGGGGGGACACCAGCTACGAGCAGTACTTC. Encoded protein: CASSLGGDTSYEQYF. The chain links TRBV7-7 to TRBJ2-7; a possible D gene is TRBD2 (7 bases). Germline-derived CDR1 and CDR2 are SSHAT and FNYEAQ (reference sequence). The CDR3 sequence is 15 residues long.

This rearrangement joins TRBV9 to TRBJ2-3; D is uncertain. CDR3 length: 16 amino acids. CDR1 SGDLS and CDR2 YYNGEE come from the germline V gene. V was clipped by 2 bases and J by 2 bases, with 15 bases between them. The CDR3 is CASSVRQEPDTDTQYF. The CDR3 DNA reads as TGTGCCAGCAGCGTGAGGCAGGAACCCGACACAGATACGCAGTATTTT.

J is TRBJ2-2 and V is TRBV19; D might be TRBD2 (5 bases). The CDR3 sequence is 16 residues long. Germline CDR1 reads LNHDA; CDR2 reads SQIVND (reference sequence). V was pared by 7 bases and J by 6 bases, with 21 bases between. The CDR3 region is CASTSGPALESGELFF. Written as DNA, the CDR3 is TGTGCCAGTACCTCAGGCCCCGCACTAGAATCCGGGGAGCTGTTTTTT.

This chain joins TRBV28 and TRBJ1-5, with TRBD1 matching over 8 bases. The CDR3 runs to 18 residues. V was clipped by 6 bases and J by 0 bases; unmatched bases: 13. CDR1 is MDHEN and CDR2 is SYDVKM in the germline V gene. The CDR3 nucleotides are TGTGCCAGCAGAGATCGGACAGGGACTAACCTTAGCAATCAGCCCCAGCATTTT. It encodes CASRDRTGTNLSNQPQHF.

As to this clone: Sequence at one end of the junction differs from germline and may be a read error. Additional DNA sequences in this sample encode the identical CDR3. The V call is TRBV6-6, the J call TRBJ1-1; D is unresolved. The CDR3 totals 11 residues. The germline V gene encodes CDR1 MNHNY and CDR2 SVGAGI (reference sequence). The chain's CDR3 is CASSWPDEAFF. CDR3 bases: TGTGCCAGTAGTTGGCCGGATGAAGCTTTCTTT.

The rearrangement links TRBV5-6 to TRBJ2-7; D is unresolved. The CDR3 is 16 amino acids. The germline V and J ends were trimmed by 2 bases and 3 bases, with 18 bases remaining between them. Germline V gene lookup returns CDR1 SGHDT and CDR2 YYEEEE. The CDR3 DNA reads as TGTGCCAGCAGCTTTCTGCGGCTAGAGGTCAACTACGAGCAGTACTTC. It codes for CASSFLRLEVNYEQYF.

This clone was seen once. This chain links TRBV15 with TRBJ1-5; a possible D gene is TRBD1 (5 bases). V lost 3 bases and J lost 5, with 11 bases in between. CDR3 length: 14 residues. The germline CDR1 and CDR2 sequences are LNHNV and YYDKDF (reference sequence). CDR3 DNA: TGTGCCACCAGCAGCGGGGACCCACATCAGCCCCAGCATTTT. Its protein is CATSSGDPHQPQHF.

The chain has TRBV30 and TRBJ2-7; D tentatively reads TRBD1 or TRBD2 (5 bases each). The length of the CDR3 is 15 residues. The germline V gene has CDR1 GTSNPN and CDR2 SVGIG (reference sequence). The V end lost 3 bases, the J end lost 4 bases, and 19 bases lay between the germline ends. The CDR3 here is CAWSRGVGSLYEQYF. As DNA, the CDR3 is TGTGCCTGGAGCCGAGGGGTCGGATCGTTATACGAGCAGTACTTC.

For the CDR3, the DNA is TGTGCCAGTAGTCCCAACCTGGGACAGGGCACAGATACGCAGTATTTT. Its translation is CASSPNLGQGTDTQYF. The chain uses TRBV19 and TRBJ2-3; 8 nucleotides align to TRBD1. The CDR3 runs 16 residues. Germline V gives CDR1 LNHDA, CDR2 SQIVND (reference sequence). The V and J ends lost 5 bases and 1 base, in that order; junction bases with no gene match: 8.

For the CDR3, the DNA is TGTGCCAGCTCACCAAGATCTAGCGGGAGTTACGAGCAGTACTTC. Its translation: CASSPRSSGSYEQYF. The chain couples TRBV18 to TRBJ2-7; 10 bases agree with TRBD2. Germline values: CDR1 KGHSH, CDR2 LQKENI. The CDR3 contains 15 residues. Unmatched junction bases numbered 5, after V lost 2 bases and J lost 4 bases.

V and J are TRBV4-1 and TRBJ2-1; 11 nucleotides agree with TRBD2. This CDR3 is 15 amino acids long. After removal of 1 base from V and 13 bases from J, the junction contained 9 bases not matched to a gene. The germline V gene has CDR1 MGHRA and CDR2 YSYEKL. The CDR3 protein is CASSQGAPLAGEQFF. In DNA form, the CDR3 reads TGCGCCAGCAGCCAAGGGGCCCCACTAGCGGGAGAACAGTTCTTC.

The V and J genes are TRBV9 and TRBJ2-1, with 16 bases aligning to TRBD2. The CDR3 consists of 18 residues. Trimming cost V 4 bases and J 7 bases; bases outside gene matches: 11. Germline loops: CDR1 SGDLS, CDR2 YYNGEE. The CDR3 DNA reads as TGTGCCAGCAGCCCCGGGACTAGCGGGAGGGCCTTCGGAAATGAGCAGTTCTTC. Protein product: CASSPGTSGRAFGNEQFF.

The chain is built from TRBV27 and TRBJ2-7, with TRBD1 matching 11 bases. CDR1 is MNHEY, CDR2 SMNVEV, per germline (reference sequence). This CDR3 has 14 residues. After removal of 7 bases from V and 2 bases from J, the junction contained 4 bases not matched to a gene. The CDR3 protein is CASTSGQGAYEQYF. The CDR3 bases are TGTGCCAGCACCTCGGGACAGGGGGCCTACGAGCAGTACTTC.

The chain carries TRBV29-1 and TRBJ1-5; maybe TRBD1 (5 bases). Germline V gene sequence: CDR1 SQVTM, CDR2 ANQGSEA. Deletions cut 4 bases from V and 4 bases from J, with 11 bases between. The CDR3 is 13 residues long. CDR3 DNA: TGCAGCGTTGGGGCAGGGTATAATCAGCCCCAGCATTTT. It translates to CSVGAGYNQPQHF.

This chain links TRBV6-5 with TRBJ2-7, with a weak D call TRBD2 (5 bases). The CDR3 is 14 residues long. Germline CDR1 reads MNHEY; CDR2 reads SVGAGI. V lost 4 bases and J lost 6, with 16 bases in between. The DNA for the CDR3 is TGTGCCAGCAGTTCCCCGGCGGGTGCTAGCGAGCAGTACTTC. This codes for CASSSPAGASEQYF.

V is TRBV19 and J is TRBJ2-1; the D is unclear. V lost 5 bases, J lost 1 base, and 9 bases lay in between. CDR1 is LNHDA, CDR2 SQIVND, per germline (reference sequence). This CDR3 contains 14 residues. In nucleotides, the CDR3 is TGTGCCAGTAGTCTCCTCGGGTCCTACAATGAGCAGTTCTTC. Its protein is CASSLLGSYNEQFF.

The V and J genes are TRBV19 and TRBJ1-5, with unresolved D. Germline V gene sequence: CDR1 LNHDA, CDR2 SQIVND (reference sequence). V was trimmed by 4 bases and J by 0 bases, leaving 7 bases between them. The CDR3 is 14 residues long. The CDR3 DNA follows: TGTGCCAGTAGTAGACGGAATAGCAATCAGCCCCAGCATTTT. Its translation is CASSRRNSNQPQHF. The full variable domain, in which reference TRBV19 and TRBJ1-5 provide the parts outside the CDR3, is DGGITQSPKYLFRKEGQNVTLSCEQNLNHDAMYWYRQDPGQGLRLIYYSQIVNDFQKGDIAEGYSVSREKKESFPLTVTSAQKNPTAFYLCASSRRNSNQPQHFGDGTRLSIL.

The chain links TRBV2 to TRBJ2-3; 13 nucleotides line up with TRBD2. The ends lost 9 bases at V and 5 bases at J; junction bases unmatched: 8. Per germline, CDR1 SNHLY and CDR2 FYNNEI. This CDR3 spans 15 amino acids. The CDR3 spells CASQGLAGALDTQYF. CDR3 DNA: TGTGCCAGTCAAGGACTAGCGGGAGCCCTAGATACGCAGTATTTT.

The rearrangement links TRBV7-6 to TRBJ2-3; 11 bases map to TRBD2. In germline, CDR1 is SGHVS, CDR2 FNYEAQ. The ends lost 6 bases at V and 2 bases at J; junction bases unmatched: 10. The CDR3 totals 17 residues. DNA of the CDR3: TGTGCCAGCAGTTACATAGCGGGAGGGCCAATCACAGATACGCAGTATTTT. Protein: CASSYIAGGPITDTQYF.

The gene calls are TRBV7-2 and TRBJ2-7; the D is unclear. Trimming pared 6 bases from V and 0 bases from J, leaving 18 bases between. There are 16 residues in the CDR3. The germline CDR1 and CDR2 sequences are SGHTA and FQGNSA. The CDR3 DNA sequence: TGTGCCAGCAGTTTTCCAAAGCACCGGAGCTCCTACGAGCAGTACTTC. Protein sequence: CASSFPKHRSSYEQYF.

This sequence joins TRBV5-1 and TRBJ2-3; TRBD1 matches 8 bases. The V segment lost 0 bases and the J segment 4 bases; nucleotides outside the gene matches: 7. This CDR3 region has 16 residues. CDR1 and CDR2 from the germline V gene are SGHRS and YFSETQ. The CDR3 reads CASSLAPGTGADTQYF. CDR3 nucleotides: TGCGCCAGCAGCTTGGCCCCCGGGACAGGTGCAGATACGCAGTATTTT.

The chain links TRBV11-3 to TRBJ1-5; D is uncertain. CDR3 size: 16 residues. V was trimmed by 1 base and J by 0 bases, leaving 10 bases between them. CDR1 and CDR2 (germline): SGHNT, YENEEA. The CDR3: CASSLVATYSNQPQHF. The CDR3, as DNA: TGTGCCAGCAGCTTAGTAGCTACATATAGCAATCAGCCCCAGCATTTT.

This clone was counted once. The rearrangement uses TRBV27 and TRBJ2-7, with D perhaps TRBD2 (5 bases). The CDR3 is made up of 14 amino acids. Germline lookup yields CDR1 MNHEY and CDR2 SMNVEV (reference sequence). V gave up 4 bases and J gave up 0 bases, with 10 bases separating them. CDR3 coding DNA: TGTGCCAGCAGTTACGCTGGACTCTCCTACGAGCAGTACTTC. This codes for CASSYAGLSYEQYF.

The genes are TRBV30 and TRBJ2-7, with 7 bases matching TRBD1. This CDR3 region has 13 residues. With V trimmed by 2 bases and J by 5 bases, 6 bases remained unmatched. From germline, CDR1 is GTSNPN and CDR2 SVGIG (reference sequence). CDR3 loop: CAWSSDRDNEQYF. The CDR3 bases are TGTGCCTGGAGTTCCGACAGGGATAACGAGCAGTACTTC.

The chain combines TRBV6-5 with TRBJ1-5; 8 bases line up with TRBD1. The germline CDR1 and CDR2 sequences are MNHEY and SVGAGI. The CDR3 extends over 15 amino acids. Germline trimming cut 7 bases from V and 0 bases from J; bases unmatched to any gene: 5. The CDR3 nucleotides read TGTGCCAGCATGGCAGGGGGCTATAGCAATCAGCCCCAGCATTTT. It translates to CASMAGGYSNQPQHF.